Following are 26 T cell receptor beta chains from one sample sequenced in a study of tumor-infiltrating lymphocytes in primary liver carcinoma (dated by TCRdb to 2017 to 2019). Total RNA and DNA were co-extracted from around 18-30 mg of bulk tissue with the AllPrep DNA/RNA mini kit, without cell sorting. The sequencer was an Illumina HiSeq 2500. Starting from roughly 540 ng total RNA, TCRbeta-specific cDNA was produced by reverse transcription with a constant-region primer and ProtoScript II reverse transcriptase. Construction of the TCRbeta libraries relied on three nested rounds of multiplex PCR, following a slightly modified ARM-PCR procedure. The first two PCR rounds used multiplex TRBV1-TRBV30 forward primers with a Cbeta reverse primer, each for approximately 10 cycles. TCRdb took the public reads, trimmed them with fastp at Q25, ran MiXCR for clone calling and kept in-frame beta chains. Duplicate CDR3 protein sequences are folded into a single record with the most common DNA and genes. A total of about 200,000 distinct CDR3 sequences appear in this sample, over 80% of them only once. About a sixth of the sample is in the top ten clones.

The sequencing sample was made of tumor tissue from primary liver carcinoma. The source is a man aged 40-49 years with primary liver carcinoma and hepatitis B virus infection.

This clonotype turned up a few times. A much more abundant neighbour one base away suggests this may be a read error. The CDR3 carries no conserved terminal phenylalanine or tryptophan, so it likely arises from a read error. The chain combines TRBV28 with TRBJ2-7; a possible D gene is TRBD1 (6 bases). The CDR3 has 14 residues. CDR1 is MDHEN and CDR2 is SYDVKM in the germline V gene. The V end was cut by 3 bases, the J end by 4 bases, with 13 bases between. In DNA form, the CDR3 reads TGTGCCAGCAGTTTTAAGGGGGTCTGGTACGAGCAGTACTTA. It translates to CASSFKGVWYEQYL.

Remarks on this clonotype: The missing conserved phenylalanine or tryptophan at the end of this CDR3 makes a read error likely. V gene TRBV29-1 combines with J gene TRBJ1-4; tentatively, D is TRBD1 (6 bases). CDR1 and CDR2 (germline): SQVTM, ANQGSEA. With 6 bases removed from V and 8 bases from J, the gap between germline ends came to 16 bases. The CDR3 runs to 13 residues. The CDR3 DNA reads TGCAGCGTGGTGGGAGGGGGAGGAGAAAAACTGTTTTAT. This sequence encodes CSVVGGGGEKLFY.

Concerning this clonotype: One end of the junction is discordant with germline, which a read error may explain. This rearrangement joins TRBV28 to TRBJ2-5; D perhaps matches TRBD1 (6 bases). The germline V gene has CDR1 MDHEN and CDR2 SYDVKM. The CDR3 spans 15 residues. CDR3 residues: CASSFPSPGDESQYF. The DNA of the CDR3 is TGTGCCAGCAGTTTCCCCAGTCCAGGGGATGAGTCCCAATACTTC. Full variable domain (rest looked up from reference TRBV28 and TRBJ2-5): DVKVTQSSRYLVKRTGEKVFLECVQDMDHENMFWYRQDPGLGLRLIYFSYDVKMKEKGDIPEGYSVSREKKERFSLILESASTNQTSMYLCASSFPSPGDESQYFGPGTRLLVL.

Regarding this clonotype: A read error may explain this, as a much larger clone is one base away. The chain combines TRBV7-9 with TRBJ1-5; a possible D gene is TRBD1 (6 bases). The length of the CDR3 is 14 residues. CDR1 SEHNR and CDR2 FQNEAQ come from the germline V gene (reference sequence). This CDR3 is CASSIAGHNQPQHF. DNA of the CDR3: TGTGCCAGCAGCATAGCGGGACACAATCAGCCCCAGCATTTT.

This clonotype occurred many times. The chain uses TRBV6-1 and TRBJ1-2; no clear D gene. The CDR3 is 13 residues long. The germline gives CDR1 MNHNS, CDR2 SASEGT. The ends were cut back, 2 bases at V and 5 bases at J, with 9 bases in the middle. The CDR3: CASSERGPYGYTF. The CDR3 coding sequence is TGTGCCAGCAGTGAACGAGGGCCTTATGGCTACACCTTC.

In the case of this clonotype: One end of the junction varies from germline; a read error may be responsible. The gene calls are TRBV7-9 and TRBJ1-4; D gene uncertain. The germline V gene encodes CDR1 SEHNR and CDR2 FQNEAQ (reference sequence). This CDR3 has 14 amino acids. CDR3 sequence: CASSLAGQNEKMFF. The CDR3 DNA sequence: TGTGCCAGCAGCTTAGCAGGCCAGAATGAAAAAATGTTTTTT.

The CDR3 coding sequence is TGCAGCGCCCATCGGGGGAGCACAGATACGCAGTATTTT. Translation: CSAHRGSTDTQYF. This rearrangement joins TRBV29-1 to TRBJ2-3; D possibly corresponds to TRBD2 (6 bases). V lost 7 bases and J 0 bases, leaving 11 bases between the germline ends. This CDR3 comprises 13 residues. The germline gives CDR1 SQVTM, CDR2 ANQGSEA.

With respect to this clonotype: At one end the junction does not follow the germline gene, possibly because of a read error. CDR3 in amino acids: CAGSLEQGETKYF. CDR3 nucleotides: TGTGCCGGCAGTTTGGAGCAGGGGGAGACCAAGTACTTC. The chain is built from TRBV12-3 or TRBV12-4 and TRBJ2-5; 7 nucleotides line up with TRBD1. This CDR3 contains 13 residues.

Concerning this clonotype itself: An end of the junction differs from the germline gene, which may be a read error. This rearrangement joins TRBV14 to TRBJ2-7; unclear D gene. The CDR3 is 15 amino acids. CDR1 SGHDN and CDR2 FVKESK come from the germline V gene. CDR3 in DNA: TGTGCCAGCAGCTCCACTGGCAAGGTTTATTACGAGCACTACTTC. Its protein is CASSSTGKVYYEHYF.

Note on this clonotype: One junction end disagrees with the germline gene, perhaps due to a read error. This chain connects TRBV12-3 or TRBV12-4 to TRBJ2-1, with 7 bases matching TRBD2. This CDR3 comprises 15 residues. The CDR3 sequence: CDSSKAGDRWNEQFF. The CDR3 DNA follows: TGTGACAGCAGTAAGGCGGGGGACCGGTGGAATGAACAGTTCTTC.

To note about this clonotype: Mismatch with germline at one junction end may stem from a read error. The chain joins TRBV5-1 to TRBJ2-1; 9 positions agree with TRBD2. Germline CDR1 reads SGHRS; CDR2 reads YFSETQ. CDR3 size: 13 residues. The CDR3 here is CPSSSTGLAEQFF. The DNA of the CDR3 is TGCCCCAGTAGCTCGACGGGACTAGCTGAGCAGTTCTTC.

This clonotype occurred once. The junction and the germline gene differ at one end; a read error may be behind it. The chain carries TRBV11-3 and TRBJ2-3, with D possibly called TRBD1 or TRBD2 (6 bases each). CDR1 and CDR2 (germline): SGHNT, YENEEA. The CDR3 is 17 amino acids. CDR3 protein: CASSFSSGGLRGDRQYF. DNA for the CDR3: TGTGCCAGCAGCTTCTCATCCGGGGGCCTAAGGGGGGATAGGCAGTATTTT.

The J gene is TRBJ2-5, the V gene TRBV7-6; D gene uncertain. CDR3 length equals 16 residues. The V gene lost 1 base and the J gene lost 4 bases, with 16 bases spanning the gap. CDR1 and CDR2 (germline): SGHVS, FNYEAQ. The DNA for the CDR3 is TGTGCCAGCAGCTTAGAGGATGATTGGTGGGGAGAGACCCAGTACTTC. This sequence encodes CASSLEDDWWGETQYF.

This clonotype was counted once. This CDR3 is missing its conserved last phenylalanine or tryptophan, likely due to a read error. CDR3 amino acids: CASSSYSGANTGELFS. The CDR3 DNA follows: TGTGCCAGCAGCTCTTATAGCGGCGCGAACACCGGGGAGCTGTTTTCT. The gene calls are TRBV11-2 and TRBJ2-2; possibly TRBD2 for D (6 bases). Germline V gives CDR1 SGHAT, CDR2 FQNNGV. Trimming cost V 4 bases and J 0 bases, with 12 bases left between them. This CDR3 region has 16 residues.

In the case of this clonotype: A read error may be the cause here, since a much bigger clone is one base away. The CDR3 loop is CASSTDRVSAYEQYF. Here the CDR3 DNA reads TGTGCCAGCAGCACCGACAGGGTATCGGCCTACGAGCAGTACTTC. The chain uses TRBV14 and TRBJ2-7, with 7 bases identical to TRBD1. CDR1 SGHDN and CDR2 FVKESK come from the germline V gene. The CDR3 contains 15 residues. With V trimmed by 5 bases and J by 2 bases, 9 bases remained unmatched.

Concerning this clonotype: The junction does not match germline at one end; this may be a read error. CDR3 loop: CVSSLDRGGRFYNEQFF. CDR3 in DNA: TGTGTCAGCAGCTTAGATAGGGGCGGGAGATTCTATAATGAGCAGTTCTTC. The J gene is TRBJ2-1, the V gene TRBV11-2; 7 nucleotides line up with TRBD2. CDR1 is SGHAT, CDR2 FQNNGV, per germline. This CDR3 has 17 amino acids.

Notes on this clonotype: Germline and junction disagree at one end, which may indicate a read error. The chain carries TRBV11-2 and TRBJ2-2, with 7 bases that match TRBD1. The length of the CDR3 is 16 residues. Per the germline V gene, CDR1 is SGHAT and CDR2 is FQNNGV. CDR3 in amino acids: CASSPLTATNTGERFF. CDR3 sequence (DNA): TGTGCCAGCAGCCCCCTGACAGCTACGAACACAGGGGAGCGGTTTTTT.

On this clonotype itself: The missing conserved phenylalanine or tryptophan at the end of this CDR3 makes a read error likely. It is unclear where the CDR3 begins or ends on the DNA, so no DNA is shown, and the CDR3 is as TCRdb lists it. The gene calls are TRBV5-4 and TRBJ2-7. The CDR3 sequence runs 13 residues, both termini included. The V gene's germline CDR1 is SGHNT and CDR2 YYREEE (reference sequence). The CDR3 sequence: CASSFASPGEQYI.

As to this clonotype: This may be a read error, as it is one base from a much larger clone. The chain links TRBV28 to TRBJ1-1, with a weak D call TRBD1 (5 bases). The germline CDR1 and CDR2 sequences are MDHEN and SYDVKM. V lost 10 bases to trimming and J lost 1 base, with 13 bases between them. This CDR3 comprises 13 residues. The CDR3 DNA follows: TGTGCCATACGACAGCGGACGAACACTGAAGCTTTCTTT. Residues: CAIRQRTNTEAFF.

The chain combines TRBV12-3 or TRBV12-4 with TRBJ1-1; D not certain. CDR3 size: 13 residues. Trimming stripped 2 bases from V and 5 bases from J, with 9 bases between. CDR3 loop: CASSLTTATEAFF. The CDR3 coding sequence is TGTGCCAGCAGTTTAACAACGGCAACTGAAGCTTTCTTT.

CDR3 DNA sequence: TGCGCCAGCAGCCTCGCGGACGGCCGTAGCTCTGGAAACACCATATATTTT. Translating gives CASSLADGRSSGNTIYF. This chain links TRBV5-1 with TRBJ1-3; D is uncertain. Looked up from germline, CDR1 is SGHRS and CDR2 is YFSETQ. Deletions cut 4 bases from V and 0 bases from J, with 17 bases between. CDR3 length equals 17 residues.

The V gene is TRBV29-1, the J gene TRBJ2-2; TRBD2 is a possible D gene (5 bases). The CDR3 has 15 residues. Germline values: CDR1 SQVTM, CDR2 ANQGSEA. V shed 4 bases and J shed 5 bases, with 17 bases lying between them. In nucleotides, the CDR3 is TGCAGCGTTGCGGGGATTGTAAGGCGAACCGGGGAGCTGTTTTTT. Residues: CSVAGIVRRTGELFF.

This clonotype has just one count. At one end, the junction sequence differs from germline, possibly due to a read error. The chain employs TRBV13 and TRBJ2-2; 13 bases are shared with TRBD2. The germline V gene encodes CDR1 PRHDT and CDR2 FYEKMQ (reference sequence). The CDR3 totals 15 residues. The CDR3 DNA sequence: TGTGCCAGCACCTTGACTAGCGGGAGGACCGGGGTGCTGTTTTTT. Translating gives CASTLTSGRTGVLFF. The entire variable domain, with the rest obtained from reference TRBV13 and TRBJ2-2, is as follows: AAGVIQSPRHLIKEKRETATLKCYPIPRHDTVYWYQQGPGQDPQFLISFYEKMQSDKGSIPDRFSAQQFSDYHSELNMSSLELGDSALYFCASTLTSGRTGVLFFGEGSRLTVL.

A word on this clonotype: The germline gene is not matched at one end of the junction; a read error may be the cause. This CDR3 reads CANSLAGGNTEALF. As DNA, the CDR3 is TGTGCCAACAGCCTAGCGGGGGGGAACACTGAAGCTCTCTTT. The chain combines TRBV7-8 with TRBJ1-1; D might be TRBD1 (5 bases). The CDR3 contains 14 residues. The germline V gene has CDR1 SGHVS and CDR2 FQNEAQ.

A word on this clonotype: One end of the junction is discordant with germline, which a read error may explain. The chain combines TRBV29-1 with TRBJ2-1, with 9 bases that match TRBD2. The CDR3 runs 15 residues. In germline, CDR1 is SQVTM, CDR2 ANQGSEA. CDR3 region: CSVGLLAGVTVEHFF. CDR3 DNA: TGCAGCGTTGGCCTTTTAGCGGGGGTGACCGTTGAGCATTTCTTC.

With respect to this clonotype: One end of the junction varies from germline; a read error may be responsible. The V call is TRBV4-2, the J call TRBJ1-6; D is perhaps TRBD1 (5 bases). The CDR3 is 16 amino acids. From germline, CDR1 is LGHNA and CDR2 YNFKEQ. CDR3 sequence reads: CASSQEWSGGDSPLHF. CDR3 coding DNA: TGTGCAAGCAGCCAAGAGTGGTCAGGAGGGGATTCACCCCTCCACTTT.